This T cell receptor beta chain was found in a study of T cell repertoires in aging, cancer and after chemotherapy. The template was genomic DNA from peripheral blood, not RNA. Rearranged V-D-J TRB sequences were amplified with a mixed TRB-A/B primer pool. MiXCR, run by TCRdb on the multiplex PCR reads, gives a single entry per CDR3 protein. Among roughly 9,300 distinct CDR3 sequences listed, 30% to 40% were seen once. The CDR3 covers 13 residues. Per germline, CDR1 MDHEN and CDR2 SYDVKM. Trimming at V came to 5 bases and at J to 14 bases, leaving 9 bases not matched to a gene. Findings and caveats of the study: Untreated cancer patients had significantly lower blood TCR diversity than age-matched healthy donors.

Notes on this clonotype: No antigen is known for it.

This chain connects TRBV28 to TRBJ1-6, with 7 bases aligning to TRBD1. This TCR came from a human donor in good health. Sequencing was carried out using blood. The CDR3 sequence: CASSDRQGYSLHF. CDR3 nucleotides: TGTGCCAGCAGTGATAGACAGGGTTATTCCCTCCACTTT.